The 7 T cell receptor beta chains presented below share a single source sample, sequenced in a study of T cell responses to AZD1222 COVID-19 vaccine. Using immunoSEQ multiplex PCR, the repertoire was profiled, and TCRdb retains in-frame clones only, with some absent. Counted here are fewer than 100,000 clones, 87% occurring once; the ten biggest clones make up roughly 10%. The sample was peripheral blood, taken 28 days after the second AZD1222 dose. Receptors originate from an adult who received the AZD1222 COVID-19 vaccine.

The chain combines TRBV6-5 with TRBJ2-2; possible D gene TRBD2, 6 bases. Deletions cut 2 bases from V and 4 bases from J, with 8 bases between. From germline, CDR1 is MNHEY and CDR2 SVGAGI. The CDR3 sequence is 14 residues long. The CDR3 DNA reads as TGTGCCAGCAGTTACGGGCGGGGCACCGGGGAGCTGTTTTTT. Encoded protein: CASSYGRGTGELFF.

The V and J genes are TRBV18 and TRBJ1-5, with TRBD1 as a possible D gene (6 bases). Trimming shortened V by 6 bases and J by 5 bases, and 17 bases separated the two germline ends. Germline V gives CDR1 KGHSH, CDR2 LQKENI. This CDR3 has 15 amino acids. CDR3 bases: TGTGCCAGCTCCCAAGCGAAGGGGGGGGATCAGCCCCAGCATTTT. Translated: CASSQAKGGDQPQHF.

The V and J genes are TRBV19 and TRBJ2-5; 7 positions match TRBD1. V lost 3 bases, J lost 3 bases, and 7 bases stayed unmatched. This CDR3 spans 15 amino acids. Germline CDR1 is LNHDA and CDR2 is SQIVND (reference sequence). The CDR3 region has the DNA TGTGCCAGTAGTATCCTCTCTACAGGGGAAGAGACCCAGTACTTC. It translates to CASSILSTGEETQYF.

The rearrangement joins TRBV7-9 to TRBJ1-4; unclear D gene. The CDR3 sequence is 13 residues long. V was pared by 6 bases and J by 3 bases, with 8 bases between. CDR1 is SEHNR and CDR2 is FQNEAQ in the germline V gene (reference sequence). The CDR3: CASSSGPNEKLFF. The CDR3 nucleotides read TGTGCCAGCAGTTCCGGACCTAATGAAAAACTGTTTTTT.

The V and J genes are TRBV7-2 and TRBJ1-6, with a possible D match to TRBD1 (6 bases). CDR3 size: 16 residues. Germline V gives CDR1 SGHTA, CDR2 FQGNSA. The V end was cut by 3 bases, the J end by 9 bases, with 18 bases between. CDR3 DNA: TGTGCCAGCAGCTTGGTGGGAGGGGGGACCTTTTCACCCCTCCACTTT. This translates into CASSLVGGGTFSPLHF.

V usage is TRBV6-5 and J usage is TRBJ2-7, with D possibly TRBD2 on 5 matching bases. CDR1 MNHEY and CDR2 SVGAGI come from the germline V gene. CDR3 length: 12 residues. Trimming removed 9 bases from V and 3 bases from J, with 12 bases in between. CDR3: CARSGGGYEQYF. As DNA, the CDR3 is TGTGCCAGGAGCGGTGGTGGCTACGAGCAGTACTTC.

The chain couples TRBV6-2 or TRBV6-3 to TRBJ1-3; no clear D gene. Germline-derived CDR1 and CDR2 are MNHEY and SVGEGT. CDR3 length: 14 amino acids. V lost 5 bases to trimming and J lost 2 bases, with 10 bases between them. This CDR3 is CASSTPEAGNTIYF. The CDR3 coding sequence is TGTGCCAGCAGTACACCGGAAGCTGGAAACACCATATATTTT.